Below are 25 T cell receptor beta chains sequenced from a single sample in a study of blood T cell repertoires in COVID-19. TCRdb keeps only in-frame clones here, not all; method: immunoSEQ multiplex PCR. The table has around 200,000 clones, roughly nine tenths seen once. The sample consisted of peripheral blood. These receptors were obtained from a man aged 35-49 years with acute or convalescent COVID-19.

The chain recombines TRBV19 with TRBJ1-4; the D is unclear. The CDR3 has 12 residues. Germline V gives CDR1 LNHDA, CDR2 SQIVND (reference sequence). The germline V and J ends were trimmed by 3 bases and 13 bases, with 12 bases remaining between them. This chain's CDR3 is CASSIDRVGLFF. CDR3 nucleotide sequence: TGTGCCAGTAGTATTGACCGGGTGGGACTGTTTTTT.

This chain joins TRBV5-4 and TRBJ1-6; 10 nucleotides match TRBD1. This CDR3 is 15 amino acids long. Looked up from germline, CDR1 is SGHNT and CDR2 is YYREEE (reference sequence). V was clipped by 2 bases and J by 10 bases; unmatched bases: 6. CDR3 bases: TGTGCCAGCAGCTTCTGGACAGGGGGGGACTCACCCCTCCACTTT. This gives the protein CASSFWTGGDSPLHF. The full variable domain, completed using reference TRBV5-4 and TRBJ1-6, is ETGVTQSPTHLIKTRGQQVTLRCSSQSGHNTVSWYQQALGQGPQFIFQYYREEENGRGNFPPRFSGLQFPNYSSELNVNALELDDSALYLCASSFWTGGDSPLHFGNGTRLTVT.

The V gene is TRBV7-8, the J gene TRBJ1-4; a possible D gene is TRBD1 (6 bases). This CDR3 is 16 amino acids long. Looked up from germline, CDR1 is SGHVS and CDR2 is FQNEAQ. V was trimmed by 4 bases and J by 1 base, leaving 13 bases between them. This CDR3 reads CASSSRGGRTNEKLFF. The CDR3 DNA is TGTGCCAGCAGCTCTCGCGGGGGGCGAACTAATGAAAAACTGTTTTTT.

V and J are TRBV18 and TRBJ2-2, with D uncertain. Germline CDR1 is KGHSH and CDR2 is LQKENI. Trimming took 3 bases from V and 1 from J, leaving 3 bases between them. The CDR3 is 13 residues long. CDR3 region: CASSPKNTGELFF. The CDR3 nucleotides are TGTGCCAGCTCACCCAAGAACACCGGGGAGCTGTTTTTT.

CDR3 protein: CASSQDRGGGFGQETQYF. CDR3 coding DNA: TGTGCCAGCAGCCAAGATCGGGGCGGGGGATTTGGGCAAGAGACCCAGTACTTC. V gene TRBV3-1 (or the pseudogene TRBV3-2) combines with J gene TRBJ2-5; 7 bases align to TRBD2. CDR3 length: 18 amino acids. Germline trimming cut 0 bases from V and 2 bases from J; bases unmatched to any gene: 12. Germline CDR1 LGHDT, CDR2 YNNKEL (reference sequence).

CDR3 bases: TGTGCCAGCAGTTTATCGGGGCAGGGGGGAACTGAAGCTTTCTTT. It specifies CASSLSGQGGTEAFF. The chain has TRBV27 and TRBJ1-1; TRBD1 aligns across 7 bases. Germline assignment: CDR1 MNHEY and CDR2 SMNVEV (reference sequence). The CDR3 runs to 15 residues. Trimming cost V 0 bases and J 5 bases; bases outside gene matches: 6.

The rearrangement uses TRBV4-1 and TRBJ2-7, with a possible D match to TRBD2 (6 bases). CDR3 length: 16 residues. The germline gives CDR1 MGHRA, CDR2 YSYEKL. Trimming left V 1 base short and J 1 base short, with 14 bases between. The CDR3 DNA reads as TGCGCCAGCAGCCAAGGGGCGGGACGGGCGTCCTACGAGCAGTACTTC. Its translation: CASSQGAGRASYEQYF.

V gene TRBV6-5 combines with J gene TRBJ2-7; 10 bases line up with TRBD1. The trim removed 4 bases at V and 5 bases at J, leaving 8 bases unmatched. This CDR3 contains 15 residues. CDR1 is MNHEY and CDR2 is SVGAGI in the germline V gene. CDR3 amino acids: CASSFLGTGEDEQYF. DNA for the CDR3: TGTGCCAGCAGTTTCCTTGGGACAGGGGAGGACGAGCAGTACTTC.

V usage is TRBV6-2 or TRBV6-3 and J usage is TRBJ2-7; 10 nucleotides agree with TRBD1. CDR1 is MNHEY and CDR2 is SVGEGT in the germline V gene. V was clipped by 3 bases and J by 7 bases; unmatched bases: 9. This CDR3 spans 15 amino acids. The CDR3 loop reads CASSYRGTGVGEQYF. The CDR3 DNA reads TGTGCCAGCAGTTATCGTGGGACAGGGGTGGGGGAGCAGTACTTC.

The V and J genes are TRBV19 and TRBJ1-4; 9 bases are shared with TRBD1. Per germline, CDR1 LNHDA and CDR2 SQIVND (reference sequence). This CDR3 has 17 amino acids. J gave up 3 bases and V 4 bases, and 9 bases lay outside the gene matches. CDR3 amino acids: CASSTAKGDRANEKLFF. The CDR3 nucleotides are TGTGCCAGTAGTACGGCTAAAGGGGACAGGGCTAATGAAAAACTGTTTTTT.

This rearrangement joins TRBV4-3 to TRBJ2-5; no firm D call. Germline loops: CDR1 LGHNA, CDR2 YSLEER. Trimming stripped 4 bases from V and 2 bases from J, with 14 bases between. There are 15 residues in the CDR3. This CDR3 is CASSLQPTEQETQYF. CDR3 nucleotide sequence: TGCGCCAGCAGCCTCCAGCCCACGGAGCAAGAGACCCAGTACTTC.

The J gene is TRBJ2-1, the V gene TRBV7-3; 10 bases fit TRBD1. The CDR3 covers 15 residues. V lost 3 bases to trimming and J lost 6 bases; unmatched junction nucleotides: 5. Germline V lookup: CDR1 SGHTA, CDR2 FQGTGA. DNA for the CDR3: TGTGCCAGCAGCTTGGGTCGGACAGGGGGCAATGAGCAGTTCTTC. It translates to CASSLGRTGGNEQFF.

In its sample, this clone was seen once. The chain couples TRBV30 to TRBJ1-2; 11 nucleotides agree with TRBD1. Losses at the gene ends were 1 base for V and 3 bases for J; bases not matched to a gene: 4. This CDR3 has 15 amino acids. Germline loops: CDR1 GTSNPN, CDR2 SVGIG (reference sequence). The CDR3 loop is CAWSGPGQGDYGYTF. CDR3 DNA: TGTGCCTGGAGTGGACCGGGACAGGGGGACTATGGCTACACCTTC. Using reference TRBV30 and TRBJ1-2 for the parts outside the CDR3, the full variable domain is SQTIHQWPATLVQPVGSPLSLECTVEGTSNPNLYWYRQAAGRGLQLLFYSVGIGQISSEVPQNLSASRPQDRQFILSSKKLLLSDSGFYLCAWSGPGQGDYGYTFGSGTRLTVV.

V usage is TRBV27 and J usage is TRBJ2-3, with 12 bases aligning to TRBD2. This CDR3 spans 18 amino acids. The germline V gene has CDR1 MNHEY and CDR2 SMNVEV (reference sequence). V shed 2 bases and J 5 bases; nucleotides not matched to a gene: 11. CDR3 protein: CASSLRGPSGRAGDTQYF. The CDR3 nucleotides read TGTGCCAGCAGTTTAAGGGGCCCTAGCGGGAGGGCCGGAGATACGCAGTATTTT.

As regards this clone: Germline is not matched at one junction end, which may reflect a read error. The V call is TRBV27, the J call TRBJ2-7; D may be TRBD1 (5 bases). This CDR3 is 13 amino acids long. The germline V gene has CDR1 MNHEY and CDR2 SMNVEV (reference sequence). In nucleotides, the CDR3 is TGTGCCAGCAGTTTATCCCCAGGGAACGAGCAATACTTC. Translation: CASSLSPGNEQYF.

The chain links TRBV11-3 to TRBJ1-5; 12 bases are a match to TRBD1. Germline CDR1 reads SGHNT; CDR2 reads YENEEA. CDR3 size: 18 residues. With 0 bases clipped from V and 0 bases from J, the junction kept 3 bases outside the gene matches. The CDR3 protein is CASSLDRDRGHSNQPQHF. For the CDR3, the DNA is TGTGCCAGCAGCTTAGATAGGGACAGGGGGCATAGCAATCAGCCCCAGCATTTT.

The V call is TRBV2, the J call TRBJ2-5, with 8 bases lining up with TRBD1. The CDR3 runs to 15 residues. V trimming: 2 bases; J trimming: 1 base; junction bases outside the gene matches: 3. The germline CDR1 and CDR2 sequences are SNHLY and FYNNEI. CDR3 region: CASSELGQAQETQYF. In DNA form, the CDR3 reads TGTGCCAGCAGTGAATTGGGACAGGCCCAAGAGACCCAGTACTTC.

The genes are TRBV27 and TRBJ2-4; D gene unclear. The germline V gene has CDR1 MNHEY and CDR2 SMNVEV (reference sequence). Trimming left V 6 bases short and J 7 bases short, with 13 bases between. The CDR3 runs 13 residues. This chain's CDR3 is CASRTGYGNIQYF. As DNA, the CDR3 is TGTGCCAGCAGAACCGGTTACGGGAACATTCAGTACTTC.

This clone showed up just once. The chain combines TRBV28 with TRBJ2-3, with 10 bases lining up with TRBD1. V trimming: 3 bases; J trimming: 7 bases; junction bases outside the gene matches: 13. CDR1 is MDHEN, CDR2 SYDVKM, per germline. CDR3 length: 17 residues. CDR3 sequence reads: CASSFLSGQGIPHTQYF. CDR3 nucleotides: TGTGCCAGCAGTTTTTTATCGGGACAGGGGATCCCCCATACGCAGTATTTT.

This chain joins TRBV3-1 (or the pseudogene TRBV3-2) and TRBJ2-5; the match to TRBD1 covers 7 bases. The CDR3 runs to 14 residues. Germline V CDR1 and CDR2: LGHDT, YNNKEL (reference sequence). Trimming took 4 bases from V and 7 from J; bases not matched to a gene: 9. CDR3 loop: CASSRDRGIGTQYF. CDR3 coding DNA: TGTGCCAGCAGCCGGGACAGAGGGATAGGGACCCAGTACTTC.

V is TRBV18 and J is TRBJ2-1; perhaps TRBD2 as D (5 bases). Trimming took off 2 bases at V and 15 bases at J, with 11 bases between the two ends. Germline loops: CDR1 KGHSH, CDR2 LQKENI. This CDR3 region has 11 residues. The CDR3 is CASSPMEDVFF. The DNA for the CDR3 is TGTGCCAGCTCACCAATGGAGGATGTGTTCTTC.

This chain joins TRBV11-2 and TRBJ2-7; 9 bases map to TRBD1. After removal of 5 bases from V and 6 bases from J, the junction contained 11 bases not matched to a gene. Per the germline V gene, CDR1 is SGHAT and CDR2 is FQNNGV. This CDR3 comprises 15 residues. CDR3 in amino acids: CASSPGRTGVFEQYF. The DNA for the CDR3 is TGTGCCAGCAGCCCCGGACGGACAGGGGTATTCGAGCAGTACTTC.

V gene TRBV7-3 combines with J gene TRBJ2-1; 9 bases match TRBD2. The germline V gene has CDR1 SGHTA and CDR2 FQGTGA. This CDR3 has 18 residues. The V and J ends lost 0 bases and 8 bases, in that order; junction bases with no gene match: 14. Here the CDR3 reads CASSLTGLAGGPKDEQFF. The CDR3 DNA is TGTGCCAGCAGCTTAACGGGTTTGGCGGGAGGGCCCAAGGATGAGCAGTTCTTC. The full variable domain, rest sourced from reference TRBV7-3 and TRBJ2-1, is GAGVSQTPSNKVTEKGKYVELRCDPISGHTALYWYRQSLGQGPEFLIYFQGTGAADDSGLPNDRFFAVRPEGSVSTLKIQRTERGDSAVYLCASSLTGLAGGPKDEQFFGPGTRLTVL.

The CDR3 loop reads CASRGDRQTGTQPQHF. Here the CDR3 DNA reads TGTGCCAGCAGGGGAGACCGGCAGACAGGGACTCAGCCCCAGCATTTT. This rearrangement joins TRBV2 to TRBJ1-5; TRBD1 matches 7 bases. CDR1 is SNHLY, CDR2 FYNNEI, per germline. This CDR3 comprises 16 residues. V lost 6 bases to trimming and J lost 6 bases; unmatched junction nucleotides: 14.

The chain recombines TRBV27 with TRBJ2-7; 9 nucleotides line up with TRBD1. Losses at the gene ends were 3 bases for V and 3 bases for J; bases not matched to a gene: 6. The CDR3 loop spans 15 amino acids. Germline CDR1 and CDR2: MNHEY and SMNVEV (reference sequence). CDR3 DNA: TGTGCCAGCAGTTTGACAGGGGGTTGGCGCTACGAGCAGTACTTC. Protein product: CASSLTGGWRYEQYF.